The clone carrying this T cell receptor beta chain was seen a single time. This specimen comes from a study of blood T cells in healthy people across ages. A second about 7 to 12 cycle PCR used barcoded and J-beta primers. Via MiXCR, TCRdb re-called the 5' RACE reads, giving one row per CDR3 protein. The repertoire includes 730,000 or so distinct CDR3 sequences, 43% of them detected once, and around 20% sits in the top ten. Sequenced input: blood. The receptor's source is a woman in her sixties in good health.

The chain's CDR3 is CASRPTSYEQYF. The CDR3 DNA is TGTGCCAGCAGGCCCACTTCATACGAGCAGTACTTC. This chain connects TRBV2 to TRBJ2-7; no firm D call. Trimming stripped 6 bases from V and 4 bases from J, with 10 bases between. Germline V CDR1 and CDR2: SNHLY, FYNNEI. This CDR3 is 12 amino acids long.